This T cell receptor beta chain was captured by sequencing in a study of molecular identifiers for immune sequencing clone quantification. Overall study context: Replicates partitioned RNA from around 18,000 or 91,000 naive CD8 cells into five parts, sequencing four. Study-level results: Clone sizes that are highly expanded could be underestimated when identical TCR molecules share a barcode.

In this sample, this clonotype turned up once. Its antigen is not known. A much larger clone is a single base away; this may be a read error. TCRdb passed the PCR reads through MiXCR, listing each CDR3 protein once. The sample consists of approximately 550,000 distinct CDR3 sequences, around a fifth of them appearing once. The CDR3 runs to 15 residues. Germline loops: CDR1 MNHNY, CDR2 SVGAGI (reference sequence). The TCR originated in a human donor in good health. Some libraries in this study had Jurkat cell RNA spiked in. The chain has TRBV6-6 and TRBJ2-5, with D hard to call. The material sequenced was naive CD8+ T cells from blood, with Jurkat cell RNA spiked in. Subset indicated: FACS-sorted CD8+CD4-CCR7+CD45RA+ naive T cells. The CDR3 loop reads CASSYSTPYQGTQYF. Here the CDR3 DNA reads TGTGCCAGCAGTTACTCGACACCGTACCAAGGGACCCAGTACTTC.